This T cell receptor (beta chain) was sequenced in a study of shared clonotypes between healthy human individuals. Study-wide context: Donors were a couple of women and a few men aged 18 to 49.

In regard to this clone: Its antigen is not identified.

Authors' data handling: Filtering differed because ImmunoSEQ produced junction-only sequences that carried no quality scores. Some clones are missing from TCRdb's copy, which holds only in-frame ones; the method was immunoSEQ multiplex PCR. V and J calls and clone size are given by that table; D and trimming were obtained from the DNA. In the table there are about 2.2 million clones, roughly 93% of which are singletons. Cells designated naive CD8 were CD45RO-negative and were positively selected for CCR7, with terminally differentiated effector memory CD45RA+ cells excluded. CDR3 size: 15 residues. Germline CDR1 is MNHEY and CDR2 is SMNVEV (reference sequence). Trimming stripped 3 bases from V and 6 bases from J, with 15 bases between. Study-level findings and limits: Large sequencing depth failed to make sorted-subset sequencing complete, rarefaction showed. Between a handful of donors, naive CD4 clonotypes were shared at a level of approximately 5%.

This sequence was found in a man younger than 30 in good health. Some clones in this sample may be carry-over from other donors' samples. Material for sequencing was naive CD8+ T cells from PBMCs. The V call is TRBV27, the J call TRBJ1-5; D is unclear. The CDR3 DNA reads as TGTGCCAGCAGTTTGTACAAGGAAAGTGGTCAGCCCCAGCATTTT. Encoded protein: CASSLYKESGQPQHF.